This section outlines one TCR beta chain sequence together with its context. The CDR3 length is 14 residues. Trimming shortened V by 7 bases and J by 6 bases, and 15 bases separated the two germline ends. Germline V gives CDR1 SGHTA, CDR2 FQGNSA. The data derive from a study of blood T cell repertoires in COVID-19. Assay: immunoSEQ multiplex PCR; the TCRdb copy retains only in-frame clones and omits some. The sample yields some 80,000 clones, around 80% seen once. The receptor was derived from a woman between 65 and 79 years old with acute or convalescent COVID-19. The V and J genes are TRBV7-2 and TRBJ1-4; a weak D match, TRBD1 (5 bases). The specimen was peripheral blood. CDR3 loop: CASTLGGSDEKLFF. CDR3 nucleotides: TGTGCCAGCACCCTGGGGGGATCGGATGAAAAACTGTTTTTT.